This is a list of T cell receptor beta chains from one sample in a study of cytomegalovirus exposure and HLA in healthy donors. Assay used: immunoSEQ multiplex PCR; TCRdb lists only in-frame clones, some missing. This sample contains 150,000 to 200,000 clones. The sequencing input was PBMCs. All receptors come from a woman aged 60-75 years in good health and CMV-seronegative. Each CDR3 is given with its conserved first and last residue. A D gene is named only where the DNA matches it firmly.

cdr3_nt cdr3_aa j_call v_call d_call cdr3_length
TGTGCCAGCAGGCTGACAGGGAGCTCCTACAATGAGCAGTTCTTC CASRLTGSSYNEQFF TRBJ2-1 TRBV6-5 TRBD1 15
TGCGCCAGCAGCCGGACTAGCGGATCCTACAATGAGCAGTTCTTC CASSRTSGSYNEQFF TRBJ2-1 TRBV5-1 TRBD2 15
TGTGCCAGCAGCCCTGAGTGGGCTCTAGCGGGGGGGCGCCCAGATACGCAGTATTTT CASSPEWALAGGRPDTQYF TRBJ2-3 TRBV7-2 TRBD2 19
TGTGCCAGCAGCTTACAGGGGGCCTTCTACGAGCAGTACTTC CASSLQGAFYEQYF TRBJ2-7 TRBV7-2 TRBD1 14
TGCGCCAGCAGCTTCCTAGCGGGAGCGGGAACCGGGGAGCTGTTTTTT CASSFLAGAGTGELFF TRBJ2-2 TRBV5-1 TRBD2 16
TGCGCCAGCAGCCTCTCAGGGGGTGTGAACACTGAAGCTTTCTTT CASSLSGGVNTEAFF TRBJ1-1 TRBV5-1 TRBD1 15
TGTGCCAGCAGGAGACAGGGCAATAGCAATCAGCCCCAGCATTTT CASRRQGNSNQPQHF TRBJ1-5 TRBV6-5 TRBD1 15
TGTGCCAGCAGTGAGGCCGGCGGCTATGGCTACACCTTC CASSEAGGYGYTF TRBJ1-2 TRBV25-1 NA 13
TGTGCTAGTGGTTTGGTTGGACAGGCCTATGGCTACACCTTC CASGLVGQAYGYTF TRBJ1-2 TRBV12-5 TRBD1 14
TGTGCCAGTAGTATATTACGCGATCGGGGCAATCAGCCCCAGCATTTT CASSILRDRGNQPQHF TRBJ1-5 TRBV19 NA 16
TGTGCCAGCAGCCCCAGCGGGGGGTCAACCGGGGAGCTGTTTTTT CASSPSGGSTGELFF TRBJ2-2 TRBV7-3 TRBD2 15
TGTGCCAGCAGTGAGCGAGCGGGGATAAGCACAGATACGCAGTATTTT CASSERAGISTDTQYF TRBJ2-3 TRBV2 TRBD2 16
TGTGCCAGTAGTCTGGGACTAGCGGGAGGGCCTTCCTACAATGAGCAGTTCTTC CASSLGLAGGPSYNEQFF TRBJ2-1 TRBV19 TRBD2 18
TGTGCCAGCAGCTTATTGGCGGGGGGCACTGAAGCTTTCTTT CASSLLAGGTEAFF TRBJ1-1 TRBV7-9 NA 14
TGTGCCAGCAGCTCCGGTCGGTGGTACGAGCAGTACTTC CASSSGRWYEQYF TRBJ2-7 TRBV7-8 NA 13
TGTGCCAGCAGCTTCGGCCTAGCGGGGGCTCACAATGAGCAGTTCTTC CASSFGLAGAHNEQFF TRBJ2-1 TRBV11-3 TRBD2 16
TGCGCCAGCAGCTCTACAGGGGCTCTTTTGGAGACCCAGTACTTC CASSSTGALLETQYF TRBJ2-5 TRBV5-1 TRBD1 15
TGCGCCAGCAGCCAAGATCTTTATTCCAGGGTGGACAATGAGCAGTTCTTC CASSQDLYSRVDNEQFF TRBJ2-1 TRBV4-3 NA 17
TGTGCCAGCAGCCGTACCGGGACTAGCGGGGTCACCGGGGAGCTGTTTTTT CASSRTGTSGVTGELFF TRBJ2-2 TRBV7-3 TRBD2 17
TGTGCCAGCAGTGCCCGACTAGCAGGCTACGAGCAGTACTTC CASSARLAGYEQYF TRBJ2-7 TRBV27 TRBD2 14
TGCGCCAGCAGCTTGACCCCAGCGGGGGGCGAGCAGTACTTC CASSLTPAGGEQYF TRBJ2-7 TRBV5-1 TRBD2 14
TGTGCCAGCAGTTTAGCAGGGGATAGGGGAAAACTGTTTTTT CASSLAGDRGKLFF TRBJ1-4 TRBV6-5 NA 14
TGTGCCAGCACCCTGGAGCGCGGGTGGACTGAAGCTTTCTTT CASTLERGWTEAFF TRBJ1-1 TRBV28 NA 14
TGTGCCAGCAGTTTATTGGGGACAGGGATTGGGGATGGCTACACCTTC CASSLLGTGIGDGYTF TRBJ1-2 TRBV27 TRBD1 16
TGTGCCAGCAGAACGACAGGGAGCTCCTACGAGCAGTACTTC CASRTTGSSYEQYF TRBJ2-7 TRBV5-8 TRBD1 14
TGCGCCAGCAGCCACTACGGACTAGCGGATTACGAGCAGTACTTC CASSHYGLADYEQYF TRBJ2-7 TRBV5-1 TRBD2 15
TGTGCCTGGACAACTGATAGTAACTATGGCTACACCTTC CAWTTDSNYGYTF TRBJ1-2 TRBV30 NA 13
TGTGCCAGCAGCTCAACTCATCCTAGCTCCTACAATGAGCAGTTCTTC CASSSTHPSSYNEQFF TRBJ2-1 TRBV11-2 NA 16
TGTGCCAGTAGCGGAGGACAGGGCAATCGATTTAATAGCAATCAGCCCCAGCATTTT CASSGGQGNRFNSNQPQHF TRBJ1-5 TRBV19 TRBD1 19
TGCGCCAGCAGATCTTACAGCGGGAACTATGGCTACACCTTC CASRSYSGNYGYTF TRBJ1-2 TRBV5-1 NA 14
TGTGCCAGCAGCTCCGGAGGGGGCAGTGGCTACACCTTC CASSSGGGSGYTF TRBJ1-2 TRBV7-9 TRBD1 13
TGTGCCAGCAGCCTTTGGGGGGGCGCGAACACTGAAGCTTTCTTT CASSLWGGANTEAFF TRBJ1-1 TRBV9 NA 15
TGTGCCAGCAGCTTAGATCAAAGGACAGGCCAGCAGTTCTTC CASSLDQRTGQQFF TRBJ2-1 TRBV11-3 TRBD1 14
TGCGCCAGCAGCCACACTAGCGGGAGAGATGAGCAGTTCTTC CASSHTSGRDEQFF TRBJ2-1 TRBV4-1 TRBD2 14
TGTGCCAGCAGTTCCTACAGCCGTGAAGCTTTCTTT CASSSYSREAFF TRBJ1-1 TRBV6-5 NA 12
TGTGCCAGCAGCCAAACAGTAAACTCCTACAATGAGCAGTTCTTC CASSQTVNSYNEQFF TRBJ2-1 TRBV11-3 NA 15
TGTGCCAGCAGTGTGCGGGGCAGTCAGCCCCAGCATTTT CASSVRGSQPQHF TRBJ1-5 TRBV6-1 NA 13
TGTGCCAGCAGCAATGTCGGCCCGTGGACAGGGTTGGAGCCCCAGCATTTT CASSNVGPWTGLEPQHF TRBJ1-5 TRBV21-1 NA 17
TGTGCCACCAGCAGAGGACAGGGGCGAACCTCTGGAAACACCATATATTTT CATSRGQGRTSGNTIYF TRBJ1-3 TRBV15 TRBD1 17
TGTGCCAGCTCCGGCAGGAAGAATGAAAAACTGTTTTTT CASSGRKNEKLFF TRBJ1-4 TRBV6-5 NA 13
TGCGCCAGCAGCTTGACCGGGACAGATACGCAGTATTTT CASSLTGTDTQYF TRBJ2-3 TRBV5-1 NA 13
TGTGCCAGCAGTGCGCAGGCCGCACCCTACAATGAGCAGTTCTTC CASSAQAAPYNEQFF TRBJ2-1 TRBV6-1 NA 15
TGCGCCAGCAGCGTTACGGGACAGTTAGCCAAAAACATTCAGTACTTC CASSVTGQLAKNIQYF TRBJ2-4 TRBV5-1 TRBD1 16
TGCAGCGTTGGACAGGGCGGAGAGACCCAGTACTTC CSVGQGGETQYF TRBJ2-5 TRBV29-1 TRBD1 12
TGTGCCAGCAGCGGCAGACAGGGGACCACTCTATCCTACGAGCAGTACTTC CASSGRQGTTLSYEQYF TRBJ2-7 TRBV9 TRBD1 17
TGTGCCAGCAGTTTGGCAGGGGGGTACTATGGCTACACCTTC CASSLAGGYYGYTF TRBJ1-2 TRBV27 TRBD1 14
TGTGCCAGCAGCTTGATCGGACAGGGCCAGAGCTACACCTTC CASSLIGQGQSYTF TRBJ1-2 TRBV7-2 TRBD1 14
TGTGCCAGCAGCGCCGGGACAGACAACACTGAAGCTTTCTTT CASSAGTDNTEAFF TRBJ1-1 TRBV5-4 TRBD1 14
TGTGCCAGCTCACCAAGGAGCGGGAGGGATACGCAGTATTTT CASSPRSGRDTQYF TRBJ2-3 TRBV18 TRBD2 14
TGTGCCAGCAGTTACTCCGCGGGGACGAGCTCCTACGAGCAGTACTTC CASSYSAGTSSYEQYF TRBJ2-7 TRBV6-5 NA 16
TGCGCCAGCAGCCAAGATAGGGACAGGGCCTACGAGCAGTACTTC CASSQDRDRAYEQYF TRBJ2-7 TRBV4-3 TRBD1 15
TGTGCCAGCAGTTCCGTGGGGAGCTCCTACGAGCAGTACTTC CASSSVGSSYEQYF TRBJ2-7 TRBV27 NA 14
TGTGCCAGCAGCATGACTGTCATGAACACTGAAGCTTTCTTT CASSMTVMNTEAFF TRBJ1-1 TRBV6-5 NA 14
TGCGCCAGCAGCTCGGGACAGTTGGGACACACTGAAGCTTTCTTT CASSSGQLGHTEAFF TRBJ1-1 TRBV5-1 TRBD1 15
TGTGCCAGCAGCTTCGGGACAACCTACGAGCAGTACTTC CASSFGTTYEQYF TRBJ2-7 TRBV5-4 NA 13
TGTGCCACCAGCAGAGATGGGGGGTCTCGGAACACCGGGGAGCTGTTTTTT CATSRDGGSRNTGELFF TRBJ2-2 TRBV15 NA 17
TGTGCCAGCTCAGTGGTGGGCAGGGCCTATGGCTACACCTTC CASSVVGRAYGYTF TRBJ1-2 TRBV2 NA 14
TGTGCCAGCAGCTTGGGGGCCCCTACCTACGAGCAGTACTTC CASSLGAPTYEQYF TRBJ2-7 TRBV5-6 NA 14